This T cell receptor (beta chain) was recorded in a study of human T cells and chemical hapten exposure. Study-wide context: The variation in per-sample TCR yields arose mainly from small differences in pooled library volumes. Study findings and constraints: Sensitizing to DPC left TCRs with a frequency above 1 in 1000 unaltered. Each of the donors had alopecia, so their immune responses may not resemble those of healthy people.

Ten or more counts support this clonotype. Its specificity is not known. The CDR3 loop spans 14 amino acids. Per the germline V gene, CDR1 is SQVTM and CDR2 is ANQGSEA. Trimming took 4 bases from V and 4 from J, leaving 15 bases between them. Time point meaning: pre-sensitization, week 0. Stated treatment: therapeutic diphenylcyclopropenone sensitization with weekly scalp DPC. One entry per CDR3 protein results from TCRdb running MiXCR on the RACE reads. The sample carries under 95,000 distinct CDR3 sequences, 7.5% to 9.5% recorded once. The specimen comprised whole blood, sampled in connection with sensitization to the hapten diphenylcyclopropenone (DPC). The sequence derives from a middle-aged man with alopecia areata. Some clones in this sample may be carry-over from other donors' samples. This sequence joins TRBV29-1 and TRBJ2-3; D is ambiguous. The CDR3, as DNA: TGCAGCGTTGTCAGGCAGGCTCCCCCAGATACGCAGTATTTT. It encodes CSVVRQAPPDTQYF.